The text below deals with one T cell receptor beta chain. Germline lookup yields CDR1 WSHSY and CDR2 SAAADI. This CDR3 has 15 amino acids. With 6 bases removed from V and 0 bases from J, the gap between germline ends came to 12 bases. The sample belongs to a study of T cells in Graves' hyperthyroidism and ophthalmopathy. Study-wide context: Once the initial diagnosis was made, peripheral blood was obtained before any treatment.

Amplification yielded TCR beta CDR3 regions, with RNA transcripts as the source. Researchers ran a first-round RT-PCR on the TCR CDR3 using the HTBI primer set. TCRdb re-called the multiplex PCR reads with MiXCR, one entry per CDR3 protein. The data show some 740,000 distinct CDR3 sequences, with about 14% seen just once and roughly a tenth held by the top ten. The genes are TRBV10-2 and TRBJ1-5; D unclear. Sequencing used blood. The TCR originated in a young woman with Graves' hyperthyroidism. As DNA, the CDR3 is TGCGCCAGCAGACCCTCCACAGATAGCAATCAGCCCCAGCATTTT. Amino acid sequence: CASRPSTDSNQPQHF.